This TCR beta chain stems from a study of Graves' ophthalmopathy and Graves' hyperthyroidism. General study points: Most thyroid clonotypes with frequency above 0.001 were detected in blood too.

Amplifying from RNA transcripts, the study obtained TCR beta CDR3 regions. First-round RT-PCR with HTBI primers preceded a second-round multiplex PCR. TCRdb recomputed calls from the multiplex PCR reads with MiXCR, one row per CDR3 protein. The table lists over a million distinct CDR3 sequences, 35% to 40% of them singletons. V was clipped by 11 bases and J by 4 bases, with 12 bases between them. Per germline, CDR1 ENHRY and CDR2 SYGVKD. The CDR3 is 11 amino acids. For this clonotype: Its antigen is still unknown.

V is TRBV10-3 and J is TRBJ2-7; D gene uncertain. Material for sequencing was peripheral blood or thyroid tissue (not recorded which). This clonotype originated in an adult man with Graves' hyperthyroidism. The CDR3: CAWSAHYEQYF. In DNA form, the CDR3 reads TGTGCCTGGAGTGCGCATTACGAGCAGTACTTC.